What follows are 26 T cell receptor beta chains derived from one specimen sequenced in a study of T-cell memory formation after mild COVID-19. TCRdb used MiXCR to reprocess the 5' RACE reads, holding one entry per CDR3 protein. The data show some 40,000 distinct CDR3 sequences, 6% to 7.5% seen once. Sequencing was carried out using PBMCs or a T cell subset sorted from them (not recorded which). These receptors were obtained from an adult who had mild COVID-19 (a few samples of this study predate the infection). Cell type and time point are not known.

The chain employs TRBV5-1 and TRBJ2-5, with D possibly matching TRBD2 (7 bases). The CDR3 totals 16 residues. CDR1 and CDR2 (germline): SGHRS, YFSETQ. V was clipped by 0 bases and J by 5 bases, with 17 bases between them. The CDR3 protein is CASSLAGGTAGETQYF. The DNA of the CDR3 is TGCGCCAGCAGCTTGGCCGGGGGCACAGCGGGGGAGACCCAGTACTTC.

Many counts were recorded for this clonotype. The rearrangement links TRBV7-2 to TRBJ2-1; unclear D gene. This CDR3 has 14 amino acids. CDR1 SGHTA and CDR2 FQGNSA come from the germline V gene. The V gene lost 5 bases and the J gene lost 2 bases, with 10 bases spanning the gap. In DNA, the CDR3 is TGTGCCAGCAGCCTGGACCGCACCTACAATGAGCAGTTCTTC. Amino acid sequence: CASSLDRTYNEQFF.

This clonotype has a handful of counts. This rearrangement joins TRBV24-1 to TRBJ2-6; D is unresolved. CDR3 length equals 15 residues. Germline CDR1 is KGHDR and CDR2 is SFDVKD. The V gene lost 9 bases and the J gene lost 2 bases, with 13 bases spanning the gap. The CDR3 spells CATGVDKAGANVLTF. Written as DNA, the CDR3 is TGTGCCACCGGGGTCGACAAGGCTGGGGCCAACGTCCTGACTTTC.

The V gene is TRBV18, the J gene TRBJ2-7; D call uncertain. Trimming pared 3 bases from V and 5 bases from J, leaving 11 bases between. Germline lookup yields CDR1 KGHSH and CDR2 LQKENI. This CDR3 spans 13 amino acids. Here the CDR3 DNA reads TGTGCCAGCTCACCGACTCAGAACCACGAGCAGTACTTC. Translated, it gives CASSPTQNHEQYF. Full variable domain (rest looked up from reference TRBV18 and TRBJ2-7): NAGVMQNPRHLVRRRGQEARLRCSPMKGHSHVYWYRQLPEEGLKFMVYLQKENIIDESGMPKERFSAEFPKEGPSILRIQQVVRGDSAAYFCASSPTQNHEQYFGPGTRLTVT.

This clonotype has a count of ten or more. The rearrangement joins TRBV5-1 to TRBJ2-1; D gene unclear. Trimming removed 0 bases from V and 5 bases from J, with 9 bases in between. There are 14 residues in the CDR3. The germline V gene has CDR1 SGHRS and CDR2 YFSETQ. The CDR3 bases are TGCGCCAGCAGCTTGGCCCCAGCTAACAATGAGCAGTTCTTC. It encodes CASSLAPANNEQFF.

This chain links TRBV7-9 with TRBJ2-7; 7 positions agree with TRBD1. The CDR3 runs to 14 residues. Germline V gives CDR1 SEHNR, CDR2 FQNEAQ (reference sequence). The ends lost 5 bases at V and 0 bases at J; junction bases unmatched: 4. Here the CDR3 reads CASSTTGSSYEQYF. CDR3 in DNA: TGTGCCAGCAGCACGACAGGGTCCTCCTACGAGCAGTACTTC.

By share of the sample, this clonotype is medium-sized. The chain recombines TRBV7-2 with TRBJ2-3, with unresolved D. Per germline, CDR1 SGHTA and CDR2 FQGNSA. V lost 5 bases, J lost 2 bases, and 11 bases lay in between. CDR3 length: 14 residues. DNA for the CDR3: TGTGCCAGCAGCCCCCCCGGGTACACAGATACGCAGTATTTT. Its protein is CASSPPGYTDTQYF.

This clonotype came up many times. The chain recombines TRBV27 with TRBJ1-5; no reliable D call. The CDR3 has 15 residues. Germline CDR1 and CDR2: MNHEY and SMNVEV (reference sequence). V lost 6 bases and J lost 3, with 15 bases in between. The chain's CDR3 is CASRTLSVNNQPQHF. The CDR3 region has the DNA TGTGCCAGCAGGACCCTGTCGGTGAACAATCAGCCCCAGCATTTT.

This clonotype appeared many times. V and J are TRBV11-2 and TRBJ1-1; D unclear. This CDR3 comprises 13 residues. Germline values: CDR1 SGHAT, CDR2 FQNNGV. The germline V and J ends were trimmed by 1 base and 6 bases, with 9 bases remaining between them. CDR3 region: CASSLGGLPEAFF. The CDR3, as DNA: TGTGCCAGCAGCTTAGGAGGGCTCCCTGAAGCTTTCTTT.

This clonotype was observed many times. The V and J genes are TRBV7-2 and TRBJ1-1; TRBD1 matches at 11 bases. Germline CDR1 and CDR2: SGHTA and FQGNSA. The CDR3 has 15 residues. Unmatched junction bases numbered 6, after V lost 5 bases and J lost 4 bases. DNA for the CDR3: TGTGCCAGCAGCCTAGGGACAGGGGGAGGCACTGAAGCTTTCTTT. Protein: CASSLGTGGGTEAFF.

This sequence joins TRBV19 and TRBJ2-2, with D possibly TRBD1 on 6 matching bases. CDR1 and CDR2 from the germline V gene are LNHDA and SQIVND (reference sequence). Trimming cost V 7 bases and J 6 bases, with 12 bases left between them. The CDR3 totals 13 residues. CDR3 in DNA: TGTGCCAGTAATATGGGGGCCCCCGGGGAGCTGTTTTTT. Its translation: CASNMGAPGELFF.

The table lists this clonotype with many counts. J is TRBJ2-5 and V is TRBV9; 13 nucleotides agree with TRBD2. This CDR3 comprises 15 residues. V was clipped by 3 bases and J by 5 bases; unmatched bases: 4. CDR1 is SGDLS, CDR2 YYNGEE, per germline. CDR3: CASSGGLAGLETQYF. The DNA for the CDR3 is TGTGCCAGCAGCGGGGGACTAGCGGGGCTGGAGACCCAGTACTTC.

This clonotype was counted a few times. The CDR3 DNA follows: TGTGCCAGCAGTTTCTATGGGAATTCAGATACGCAGTATTTT. It yields the protein CASSFYGNSDTQYF. The rearrangement links TRBV12-3 or TRBV12-4 to TRBJ2-3, with D unclear. Trimming took 3 bases from V and 4 from J, leaving 11 bases between them. The CDR3 spans 14 residues.

This clonotype was observed at least ten times. The rearrangement uses TRBV20-1 and TRBJ2-7; TRBD1 agrees at 7 bases. With V trimmed by 5 bases and J by 0 bases, 7 bases remained unmatched. CDR1 and CDR2 (germline): DFQATT, SNEGSKA (reference sequence). This CDR3 region has 14 residues. The CDR3 spells CSAEDRLNSYEQYF. CDR3 nucleotides: TGCAGTGCTGAGGACAGGCTTAACTCCTACGAGCAGTACTTC.

The chain carries TRBV7-9 and TRBJ1-2; D is unclear. CDR1 and CDR2 from the germline V gene are SEHNR and FQNEAQ (reference sequence). The CDR3 is made up of 12 amino acids. Trimming pared 4 bases from V and 10 bases from J, leaving 13 bases between. The CDR3 spells CASSSIPQSYTF. DNA for the CDR3: TGTGCCAGCAGCTCCATTCCCCAGTCCTACACCTTC.

Here the CDR3 reads CASSTSSTGGGEQYF. For the CDR3, the DNA is TGTGCCAGTAGTACATCGTCGACAGGCGGAGGCGAGCAGTACTTC. The chain recombines TRBV19 with TRBJ2-7; D might be TRBD1 (6 bases). Germline loops: CDR1 LNHDA, CDR2 SQIVND (reference sequence). Trimming stripped 4 bases from V and 6 bases from J, with 19 bases between. The CDR3 spans 15 residues.

This clonotype was picked up many times. This sequence joins TRBV20-1 and TRBJ1-1; TRBD1 aligns across 7 bases. Germline CDR1 is DFQATT and CDR2 is SNEGSKA (reference sequence). Germline trimming cut 0 bases from V and 1 base from J; bases unmatched to any gene: 5. This CDR3 has 15 residues. CDR3 nucleotide sequence: TGCAGTGCTAGAGAGCCGGGACAGAAGAACACTGAAGCTTTCTTT. Protein: CSAREPGQKNTEAFF.

This clonotype was counted at least ten times. At one end, the junction sequence differs from germline, possibly due to a read error. The V gene is TRBV29-1, the J gene TRBJ2-5, with a weak D call TRBD1 (5 bases). CDR1 is SQVTM and CDR2 is ANQGSEA in the germline V gene. The CDR3 loop spans 18 amino acids. CDR3 sequence: CSVGSHSSHRPSQGTQYF. CDR3 bases: TGCAGCGTTGGTTCCCATTCCTCTCACAGGCCCTCACAAGGGACCCAGTACTTC.

This clonotype appeared many times. CDR3 loop: CASSTGQGEETQYF. CDR3 coding DNA: TGTGCCAGCAGCACGGGACAGGGGGAGGAGACCCAGTACTTC. The chain employs TRBV4-2 and TRBJ2-5; 11 bases are a match to TRBD1. This CDR3 contains 14 residues. The V segment lost 5 bases and the J segment 5 bases; nucleotides outside the gene matches: 4. Germline V gene lookup returns CDR1 LGHNA and CDR2 YNFKEQ.

The rearrangement uses TRBV5-6 and TRBJ1-5; D is possibly TRBD1 (5 bases). Trimming left V 0 bases short and J 6 bases short, with 7 bases between. This CDR3 is 13 amino acids long. Germline V gene lookup returns CDR1 SGHDT and CDR2 YYEEEE. The CDR3 sequence is CASSLGGTQPQHF. CDR3 nucleotides: TGTGCCAGCAGCTTGGGTGGGACTCAGCCCCAGCATTTT.

This clonotype was recorded many times. The chain couples TRBV12-3 or TRBV12-4 to TRBJ1-1; D is unclear. V shed 5 bases and J shed 4 bases, with 11 bases lying between them. The CDR3 is 13 amino acids. The CDR3 reads CASSDGFSTEAFF. The CDR3 DNA sequence: TGTGCCAGCAGTGACGGATTTAGCACTGAAGCTTTCTTT.

The sample holds a few counts of this clonotype. The chain couples TRBV20-1 to TRBJ1-1; the D gene is possibly TRBD1 (5 bases). Germline V CDR1 and CDR2: DFQATT, SNEGSKA (reference sequence). This CDR3 has 16 residues. V was pared by 0 bases and J by 2 bases, with 16 bases between. DNA of the CDR3: TGCAGTGCTAGAGAGAGGAGTGGGGCGCGTAACACTGAAGCTTTCTTT. It specifies CSARERSGARNTEAFF.

This clonotype was picked up many times. This sequence joins TRBV27 and TRBJ2-1, with D possibly being TRBD1 or TRBD2 (7 bases each). This CDR3 is built from 15 residues. The ends were cut back, 4 bases at V and 6 bases at J, with 16 bases in the middle. Germline CDR1 MNHEY, CDR2 SMNVEV (reference sequence). The CDR3 DNA follows: TGTGCCAGCAGTTCGAACAGGGGAGGGTTCAATGAGCAGTTCTTC. This encodes CASSSNRGGFNEQFF.

CDR3 residues: CASSLGHLYQPQHF. CDR3 DNA: TGTGCCAGCAGCCTCGGTCATCTATATCAGCCCCAGCATTTT. This chain links TRBV3-1 with TRBJ1-5; unclear D gene. V was cut by 4 bases and J by 5 bases, with 12 bases left in between. Germline CDR1 and CDR2: LGHDT and YNNKEL (reference sequence). This CDR3 has 14 amino acids.

This chain connects TRBV11-1 to TRBJ2-6; 7 nucleotides align to TRBD2. Germline loops: CDR1 SGHAT, CDR2 FQDESV (reference sequence). The CDR3 has 17 amino acids. With 2 bases clipped from V and 0 bases from J, the junction kept 4 bases outside the gene matches. The CDR3 nucleotides are TGTGCCAGCAGCTTACACGGGGGGAACTCTGGGGCCAACGTCCTGACTTTC. Translated: CASSLHGGNSGANVLTF.

This clonotype was recorded at least ten times. CDR3 in DNA: TGTGCCAGCAGCACCGGGACTAGCGGGAGGACAGATACGCAGTATTTT. Protein: CASSTGTSGRTDTQYF. This chain uses TRBV11-3 with TRBJ2-3; TRBD2 matches 15 bases. With V trimmed by 5 bases and J by 3 bases, 3 bases remained unmatched. The CDR3 consists of 16 residues. Germline lookup yields CDR1 SGHNT and CDR2 YENEEA.